This TCR beta chain was captured by sequencing in a study of blood T cell repertoires in COVID-19. The repertoire was sequenced with immunoSEQ multiplex PCR; TCRdb's copy has only in-frame clones and lacks some. The sample has 300,000 to 450,000 clones; around nine tenths are singletons. This CDR3 has 18 amino acids. Between the trimmed V and J ends, which lost 1 base and 3 bases, there was a span of 19 bases. Germline V CDR1 and CDR2: MGHRA, YSYEKL. The table lists this clone with a count of one. Sequenced sample: PBMCs or T cells enriched from blood (not recorded which). The chain carries TRBV4-1 and TRBJ2-1; tentative D call: TRBD2 (5 bases). This receptor was obtained from a woman between 18 and 30 years old who had recovered from COVID-19. The CDR3 DNA is TGCGCCAGCAGCCAAGGACGCGGTACGGGGAACGTCTACAATGAGCAGTTCTTC. As protein: CASSQGRGTGNVYNEQFF.